The 29 T cell receptor beta chains reported below all come from one sample, sequenced in a study of chemoradiotherapy in HPV16-positive cancers. Libraries were prepared by immunoSEQ multiplex PCR; TCRdb keeps only in-frame clonotypes and omits some of them. The sample holds about 24,000 clones, about 90% seen once. The starting material was blood, obtained from a patient who underwent chemoradiotherapy. These receptors were obtained from a human donor with HPV-associated anogenital cancer.

This clone was counted a single time. The chain uses TRBV5-1 and TRBJ1-1; 7 bases are shared with TRBD1. Germline CDR1 and CDR2: SGHRS and YFSETQ. The junction had 6 bases not matched to a gene; V was cut back by 4 bases and J by 3 bases. This CDR3 spans 14 amino acids. This CDR3 reads CASSRVQGDTEAFF. The DNA for the CDR3 is TGCGCCAGCAGCCGGGTCCAGGGGGACACTGAAGCTTTCTTT.

CDR3 sequence: CASIDREADTQYF. The CDR3 DNA sequence: TGTGCCAGCATCGACAGGGAGGCAGATACGCAGTATTTT. This chain connects TRBV6-1 to TRBJ2-3, with a weak D call TRBD1 (7 bases). The germline V gene has CDR1 MNHNS and CDR2 SASEGT. This CDR3 comprises 13 residues. V lost 7 bases and J 4 bases, leaving 12 bases between the germline ends.

The chain couples TRBV19 to TRBJ1-5; 10 bases line up with TRBD1. This CDR3 region has 19 residues. Germline CDR1 reads LNHDA; CDR2 reads SQIVND (reference sequence). After removal of 4 bases from V and 2 bases from J, the junction contained 14 bases not matched to a gene. CDR3: CASSTNRDRGFRGNQPQHF. As DNA, the CDR3 is TGTGCCAGTAGTACAAACCGGGACAGGGGTTTTAGGGGCAATCAGCCCCAGCATTTT.

This chain connects TRBV9 to TRBJ1-2; D perhaps matches TRBD1 (5 bases). The V gene lost 0 bases and the J gene lost 2 bases, with 20 bases spanning the gap. This CDR3 comprises 18 residues. Germline V lookup: CDR1 SGDLS, CDR2 YYNGEE. The CDR3 coding sequence is TGTGCCAGCAGCGTAGAGCCTGCCCGGGGGGACGGAAACTATGGCTACACCTTC. Its protein product is CASSVEPARGDGNYGYTF.

V is TRBV30 and J is TRBJ1-3; D may be TRBD1 (5 bases). In germline, CDR1 is GTSNPN, CDR2 SVGIG (reference sequence). V dropped 3 bases and J dropped 4 bases, with 13 bases sitting between them. This CDR3 is built from 14 residues. For the CDR3, the DNA is TGTGCCTGGAGGCACGGGGGATCCGGAAACACCATATATTTT. It translates to CAWRHGGSGNTIYF.

The chain is built from TRBV27 and TRBJ2-7, with TRBD1 identical over 7 bases. The V gene's germline CDR1 is MNHEY and CDR2 SMNVEV (reference sequence). V shed 4 bases and J 4 bases; nucleotides not matched to a gene: 4. This CDR3 comprises 13 residues. The CDR3 protein is CASSYRDSYEQYF. The CDR3 DNA is TGTGCCAGCAGTTACCGGGACAGTTACGAGCAGTACTTC.

This clone was detected a few times. The chain recombines TRBV7-9 with TRBJ1-5; no reliable D call. V dropped 3 bases and J dropped 0 bases, with 6 bases sitting between them. The germline gives CDR1 SEHNR, CDR2 FQNEAQ (reference sequence). The CDR3 is made up of 14 amino acids. CDR3 residues: CASSLSNSNQPQHF. Written as DNA, the CDR3 is TGTGCCAGCAGCTTGAGCAATAGCAATCAGCCCCAGCATTTT. Looking up the rest from reference TRBV7-9 and TRBJ1-5 gives the full variable domain: DTGVSQNPRHKITKRGQNVTFRCDPISEHNRLYWYRQTLGQGPEFLTYFQNEAQLEKSRLLSDRFSAERPKGSFSTLEIQRTEQGDSAMYLCASSLSNSNQPQHFGDGTRLSIL.

V and J are TRBV19 and TRBJ2-3, with 12 bases lining up with TRBD2. The trim removed 1 base at V and 6 bases at J, leaving 5 bases unmatched. Germline values: CDR1 LNHDA, CDR2 SQIVND (reference sequence). The CDR3 runs 16 residues. As DNA, the CDR3 is TGTGCCAGTAGTATAGGACTAGCGGGGGCCCTGGATACGCAGTATTTT. This gives the protein CASSIGLAGALDTQYF.

This clone was found once. This sequence joins TRBV7-9 and TRBJ2-1; D is ambiguous. The CDR3 extends over 11 amino acids. Germline V lookup: CDR1 SEHNR, CDR2 FQNEAQ (reference sequence). Trimming took off 2 bases at V and 10 bases at J, with 6 bases between the two ends. The CDR3 DNA follows: TGTGCCAGCAGCTTATATCCGGAGCAGTTCTTC. Encoded protein: CASSLYPEQFF.

The chain couples TRBV6-1 to TRBJ2-7; D unresolved. Per the germline V gene, CDR1 is MNHNS and CDR2 is SASEGT. Trimming pared 5 bases from V and 6 bases from J, leaving 20 bases between. The CDR3 length is 15 residues. The CDR3: CASSNDKGGPSEQYF. The CDR3 coding sequence is TGTGCCAGCAGTAATGACAAGGGTGGCCCCTCCGAGCAGTACTTC.

A few counts support this clone. The genes are TRBV6-5 and TRBJ2-6; D is unresolved. CDR1 and CDR2 from the germline V gene are MNHEY and SVGAGI. The CDR3 is made up of 16 amino acids. Between the trimmed V and J ends, which lost 2 bases and 0 bases, there was a span of 8 bases. The CDR3 sequence: CASSYGVGSGANVLTF. CDR3 bases: TGTGCCAGCAGTTACGGGGTTGGCTCTGGGGCCAACGTCCTGACTTTC.

This clone was picked up a small number of times. The chain carries TRBV7-2 and TRBJ1-5, with D unresolved. The CDR3 totals 15 residues. CDR1 and CDR2 (germline): SGHTA, FQGNSA. V gave up 1 base and J gave up 2 bases, with 9 bases separating them. The CDR3 reads CASSLVGLGNQPQHF. CDR3 in DNA: TGTGCCAGCAGCTTAGTTGGGTTGGGCAATCAGCCCCAGCATTTT. Drawing the rest from reference TRBV7-2 and TRBJ1-5, the complete variable domain is GAGVSQSPSNKVTEKGKDVELRCDPISGHTALYWYRQSLGQGLEFLIYFQGNSAPDKSGLPSDRFSAERTGGSVSTLTIQRTQQEDSAVYLCASSLVGLGNQPQHFGDGTRLSIL.

This chain connects TRBV6-5 to TRBJ1-2; 10 bases map to TRBD1. The CDR3 runs to 13 residues. V dropped 6 bases and J dropped 7; count of bases not matched to a gene: 5. Germline V gives CDR1 MNHEY, CDR2 SVGAGI. CDR3 sequence (DNA): TGTGCCAGCAGCCTGGACAGGGGGTCTGGCTACACCTTC. Amino acids: CASSLDRGSGYTF.

The chain links TRBV19 to TRBJ1-2; D ambiguous. CDR1 is LNHDA and CDR2 is SQIVND in the germline V gene (reference sequence). Trimming took off 5 bases at V and 8 bases at J, with 6 bases between the two ends. CDR3 length: 10 amino acids. CDR3 DNA sequence: TGTGCCAGTAGTTATAACGGCTACACCTTC. This codes for CASSYNGYTF.

This chain connects TRBV6-5 to TRBJ1-5; the match to TRBD1 covers 8 bases. Germline CDR1 reads MNHEY; CDR2 reads SVGAGI. Germline trimming cut 4 bases from V and 4 bases from J; bases unmatched to any gene: 3. The CDR3 contains 14 residues. Here the CDR3 DNA reads TGTGCCAGCAGTTCTCGACAGGGGAATCAGCCCCAGCATTTT. As protein: CASSSRQGNQPQHF.

The J gene is TRBJ1-5, the V gene TRBV19; TRBD1 matches 7 bases. V lost 5 bases, J lost 3 bases, and 7 bases stayed unmatched. The CDR3 has 15 residues. CDR1 is LNHDA, CDR2 SQIVND, per germline (reference sequence). CDR3 in DNA: TGTGCCAGTAGTGTGGACAGGAGGTCCAATCAGCCCCAGCATTTT. This encodes CASSVDRRSNQPQHF.

The chain carries TRBV6-6 and TRBJ2-1; possible D gene TRBD2, 5 bases. The length of the CDR3 is 15 residues. Looked up from germline, CDR1 is MNHNY and CDR2 is SVGAGI (reference sequence). V gave up 6 bases and J gave up 0 bases, with 12 bases separating them. In DNA form, the CDR3 reads TGTGCCAGCAGCGTGGACTCAAGCTCCTACAATGAGCAGTTCTTC. This encodes CASSVDSSSYNEQFF.

CDR3 in amino acids: CAISPQEMNTEAFF. As DNA, the CDR3 is TGTGCCATCAGTCCGCAGGAGATGAACACTGAAGCTTTCTTT. The chain links TRBV10-3 to TRBJ1-1; D call uncertain. There are 14 residues in the CDR3. Germline V CDR1 and CDR2: ENHRY, SYGVKD. V lost 5 bases, J lost 0 bases, and 10 bases lay in between.

The CDR3 region has the DNA TGTGCCAGCAGCCAAGAGGCTACGAACACCGGGGAGCTGTTTTTT. It specifies CASSQEATNTGELFF. The chain employs TRBV5-4 and TRBJ2-2; D gene unclear. The length of the CDR3 is 15 residues. The germline V gene has CDR1 SGHNT and CDR2 YYREEE (reference sequence). V lost 4 bases and J lost 0, with 10 bases in between.

This chain links TRBV10-3 with TRBJ2-7; D is possibly TRBD1 (5 bases). CDR1 is ENHRY, CDR2 SYGVKD, per germline. V lost 0 bases and J 3 bases, leaving 15 bases between the germline ends. CDR3 length: 16 amino acids. CDR3 loop: CAISESISPGNYEQYF. CDR3 nucleotides: TGTGCCATCAGTGAGTCGATAAGTCCAGGGAACTACGAGCAGTACTTC.

The V gene is TRBV19, the J gene TRBJ2-7, with 7 bases identical to TRBD1. V was pared by 6 bases and J by 2 bases, with 4 bases of the junction left unmatched. Germline V gives CDR1 LNHDA, CDR2 SQIVND (reference sequence). The CDR3 sequence is 13 residues long. The CDR3 region has the DNA TGTGCCAGTAGGGCGCAGGGGGCCTACGAGCAGTACTTC. It is translated as CASRAQGAYEQYF.

Note on this clone: One junction end disagrees with the germline gene, perhaps due to a read error. The chain combines TRBV5-8 with TRBJ2-1; D is possibly TRBD1 or TRBD2 (5 bases each). The CDR3 length is 10 residues. Germline-derived CDR1 and CDR2 are SGHTS and YDEGEE. The CDR3 loop reads CASSFATGLF. The CDR3 DNA is TGTGCCAGCAGCTTTGCGACGGGACTCTTC.

The chain is built from TRBV6-6 and TRBJ2-5, with TRBD2 matching 8 bases. V lost 6 bases to trimming and J lost 2 bases; unmatched junction nucleotides: 8. The CDR3 is made up of 15 amino acids. Germline lookup yields CDR1 MNHNY and CDR2 SVGAGI (reference sequence). The CDR3 sequence is CASSVGLGLQETQYF. The CDR3 nucleotides read TGTGCCAGCAGCGTGGGACTAGGCCTACAAGAGACCCAGTACTTC.

The chain recombines TRBV6-5 with TRBJ1-2, with D tentatively TRBD1 (5 bases). The V gene lost 7 bases and the J gene lost 7 bases, with 16 bases spanning the gap. The CDR3 consists of 13 residues. Germline CDR1 is MNHEY and CDR2 is SVGAGI. The CDR3 nucleotides are TGTGCCAGCAAAAGGGGACCGAGTTTTGGCTACACCTTC. Its translation: CASKRGPSFGYTF.

The CDR3 sequence is CASSVGTGRLDTQYF. CDR3 nucleotide sequence: TGTGCCAGCAGCGTAGGGACAGGGCGATTAGATACGCAGTATTTT. The chain employs TRBV9 and TRBJ2-3; 8 positions agree with TRBD1. Germline V lookup: CDR1 SGDLS, CDR2 YYNGEE. V was clipped by 0 bases and J by 5 bases; unmatched bases: 5. The CDR3 loop spans 15 amino acids.

The gene calls are TRBV7-9 and TRBJ1-5; D is ambiguous. Germline V gene data show CDR1 as SEHNR and CDR2 as FQNEAQ (reference sequence). V was shortened by 5 bases and J by 4 bases, with 12 bases between the two germline ends. CDR3 length equals 14 residues. The CDR3 is CASSPGVGNQPQHF. The CDR3 DNA follows: TGTGCCAGCAGCCCCGGGGTAGGGAATCAGCCCCAGCATTTT.

The chain recombines TRBV19 with TRBJ1-5; the match to TRBD1 covers 8 bases. There are 15 residues in the CDR3. Germline lookup yields CDR1 LNHDA and CDR2 SQIVND (reference sequence). After removal of 6 bases from V and 0 bases from J, the junction contained 4 bases not matched to a gene. CDR3 region: CASRTGGYSNQPQHF. DNA for the CDR3: TGTGCCAGTAGAACAGGGGGGTATAGCAATCAGCCCCAGCATTTT.

J is TRBJ2-2 and V is TRBV6-4, with D hard to call. Between the trimmed V and J ends, which lost 3 bases and 4 bases, there was a span of 3 bases. CDR3 length equals 12 residues. Germline loops: CDR1 MRHNA, CDR2 SNTAGT. The CDR3 DNA is TGTGCCAGCAGTGAGGGCACCGGGGAGCTGTTTTTT. This encodes CASSEGTGELFF.

The rearrangement joins TRBV4-3 to TRBJ2-3; TRBD1 matches at 8 bases. Losses at the gene ends were 0 bases for V and 4 bases for J; bases not matched to a gene: 6. Germline loops: CDR1 LGHNA, CDR2 YSLEER. The CDR3 runs 16 residues. CDR3 nucleotide sequence: TGCGCCAGCAGCCAAGATCTTGGACAGGGTGCAGATACGCAGTATTTT. It codes for CASSQDLGQGADTQYF.